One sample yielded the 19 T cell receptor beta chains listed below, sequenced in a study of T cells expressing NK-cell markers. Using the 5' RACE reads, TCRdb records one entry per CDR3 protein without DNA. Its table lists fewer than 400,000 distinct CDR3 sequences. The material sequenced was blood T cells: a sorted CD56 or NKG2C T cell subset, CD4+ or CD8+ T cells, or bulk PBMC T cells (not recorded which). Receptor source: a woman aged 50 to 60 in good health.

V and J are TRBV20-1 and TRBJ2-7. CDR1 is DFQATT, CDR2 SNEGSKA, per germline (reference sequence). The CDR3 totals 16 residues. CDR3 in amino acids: CSARPLKLRLAVEQYF.

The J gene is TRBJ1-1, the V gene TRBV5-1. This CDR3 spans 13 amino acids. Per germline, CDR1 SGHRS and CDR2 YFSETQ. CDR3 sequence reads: CASSLYLNTEAFF.

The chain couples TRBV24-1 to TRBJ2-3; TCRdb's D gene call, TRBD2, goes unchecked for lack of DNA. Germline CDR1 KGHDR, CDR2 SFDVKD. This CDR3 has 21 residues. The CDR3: CATRRMPGLAGFGGFADTQYF.

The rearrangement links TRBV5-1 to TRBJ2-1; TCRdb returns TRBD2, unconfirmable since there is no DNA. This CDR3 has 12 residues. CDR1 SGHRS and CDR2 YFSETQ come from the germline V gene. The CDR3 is CASRRDGGEQFF.

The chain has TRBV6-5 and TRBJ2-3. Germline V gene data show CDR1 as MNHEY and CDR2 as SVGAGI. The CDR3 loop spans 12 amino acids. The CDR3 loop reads CASGVEQYTQYF.

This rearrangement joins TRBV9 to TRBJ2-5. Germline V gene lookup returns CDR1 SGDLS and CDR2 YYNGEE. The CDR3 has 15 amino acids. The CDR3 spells CASSVGWQKQETQYF.

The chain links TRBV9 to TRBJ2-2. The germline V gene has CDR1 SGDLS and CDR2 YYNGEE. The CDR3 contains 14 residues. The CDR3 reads CASSADFNTGELFF.

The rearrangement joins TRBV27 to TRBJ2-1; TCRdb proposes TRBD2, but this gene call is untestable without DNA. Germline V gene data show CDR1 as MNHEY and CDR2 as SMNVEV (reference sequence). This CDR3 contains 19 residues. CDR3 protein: CASRTPTSGRPHHYNEQFF.

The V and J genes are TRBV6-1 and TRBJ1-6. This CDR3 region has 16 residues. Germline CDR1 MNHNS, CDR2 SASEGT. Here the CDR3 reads CASSGVPTSYNSPLHF.

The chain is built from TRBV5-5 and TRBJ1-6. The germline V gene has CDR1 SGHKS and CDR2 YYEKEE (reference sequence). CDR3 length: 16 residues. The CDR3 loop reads CASSFLQSSYNSPLHF.

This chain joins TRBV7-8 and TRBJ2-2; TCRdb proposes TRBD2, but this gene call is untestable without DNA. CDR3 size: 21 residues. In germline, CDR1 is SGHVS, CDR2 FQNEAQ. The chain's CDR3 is CASRLRSGTSGRRADTGELFF. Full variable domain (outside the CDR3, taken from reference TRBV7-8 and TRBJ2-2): GAGVSQSPRYKVAKRGQDVALRCDPISGHVSLFWYQQALGQGPEFLTYFQNEAQLDKSGLPSDRFFAERPEGSVSTLKIQRTQQEDSAVYLCASRLRSGTSGRRADTGELFFGEGSRLTVL.

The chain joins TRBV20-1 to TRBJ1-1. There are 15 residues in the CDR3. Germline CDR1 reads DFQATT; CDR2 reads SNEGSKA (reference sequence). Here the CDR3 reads CSANKEEGWNTEAFF.

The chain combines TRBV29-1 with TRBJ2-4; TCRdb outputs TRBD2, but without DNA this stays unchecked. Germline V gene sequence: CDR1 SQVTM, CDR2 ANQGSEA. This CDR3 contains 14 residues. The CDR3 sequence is CSVASGRAGNIQYF.

CDR3 protein: CSALTRSPYEQYF. The V and J genes are TRBV29-1 and TRBJ2-7. Germline V gene data show CDR1 as SQVTM and CDR2 as ANQGSEA. The CDR3 extends over 13 amino acids.

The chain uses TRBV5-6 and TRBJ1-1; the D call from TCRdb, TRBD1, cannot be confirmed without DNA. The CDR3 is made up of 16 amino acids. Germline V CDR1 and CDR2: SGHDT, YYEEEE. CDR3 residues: CASSLGGQGKNTEAFF.

Here the CDR3 reads CASGRLLGYEQYF. This chain connects TRBV27 to TRBJ2-7; TCRdb picks TRBD1, but there is no DNA to check that call. Germline V gene data show CDR1 as MNHEY and CDR2 as SMNVEV (reference sequence). The CDR3 is 13 residues long.

CDR3 protein: CASSERLENNEQFF. The chain uses TRBV25-1 and TRBJ2-1; TCRdb's D gene call, TRBD2, goes unchecked for lack of DNA. Germline loops: CDR1 MGHDK, CDR2 SYGVNS. The CDR3 consists of 14 residues.

The CDR3 here is CSAEQGAVEAFF. The chain has TRBV29-1 and TRBJ1-1; TCRdb lists TRBD1, though no DNA is available to test this call. This CDR3 is 12 amino acids long. Per the germline V gene, CDR1 is SQVTM and CDR2 is ANQGSEA. The variable domain in full, with the rest retrieved from reference TRBV29-1 and TRBJ1-1, is SAVISQKPSRDICQRGTSLTIQCQVDSQVTMMFWYRQQPGQSLTLIATANQGSEATYESGFVIDKFPISRPNLTFSTLTVSNMSPEDSSIYLCSAEQGAVEAFFGQGTRLTVV.

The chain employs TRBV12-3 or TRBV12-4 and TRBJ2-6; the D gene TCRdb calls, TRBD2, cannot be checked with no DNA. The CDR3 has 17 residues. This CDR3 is CASGLAVGGGGANVLTF.